A selection of T cell receptor beta chains follows, all from one sample in a study of CD8 T cells in Susac syndrome. TCRdb ran MiXCR on the immunoSEQ multiplex PCR reads and lists one entry per CDR3 protein. Of 160,000 or so distinct CDR3 sequences listed, around 96% are singletons. Source material: CD8+ T cells from PBMCs. These receptors all come from a human donor with multiple sclerosis. Each CDR3 is given with its conserved first and last residue. Each record gives: V gene, J gene, clone size, D gene, CDR3 protein, CDR3 DNA. The D gene is left open where the match is weak. Part of the rows lack a size; the others show once, few, many or a class for expanded clones.

TRBV9	TRBJ2-7	.	.	CASSVGSSGSGYEQYF	TGTGCCAGCAGCGTAGGATCCAGCGGGTCTGGATACGAGCAGTACTTC
TRBV7-6	TRBJ2-7	.	TRBD1	CASSPRTGPAFEQYF	TGTGCCAGCAGCCCCCGGACAGGGCCGGCCTTTGAGCAGTACTTC
TRBV13	TRBJ1-3	.	.	CASSVARQYSGNTIYF	TGTGCCAGCAGCGTAGCCCGCCAGTACTCTGGAAACACCATATATTTT
TRBV30	TRBJ1-1	.	TRBD1	CAWGGQGANTEAFF	TGTGCCTGGGGGGGACAGGGGGCGAACACTGAAGCTTTCTTT
TRBV2	TRBJ1-5	.	.	CASSEGTTDSNQPQHF	TGTGCCAGCAGTGAAGGGACAACAGATAGCAATCAGCCCCAGCATTTT
TRBV7-9	TRBJ1-6	.	.	CASSPPGPSPLHF	TGTGCCAGCAGCCCCCCAGGGCCCTCACCCCTCCACTTT
TRBV4-3	TRBJ2-2	.	.	CASRVIPGELFF	TGCGCCAGCAGGGTGATCCCCGGGGAGCTGTTTTTT
TRBV30	TRBJ2-1	.	TRBD1	CACQDRYYNEQFF	TGTGCCTGTCAGGACAGGTATTACAATGAGCAGTTCTTC
TRBV25-1	TRBJ2-7	once	TRBD2	CASSGSGGIHEQYF	TGTGCCAGCAGTGGAAGCGGGGGCATCCACGAGCAGTACTTC
TRBV30	TRBJ2-7	.	.	CAWSGVSSYEQYF	TGTGCCTGGAGTGGGGTCAGCTCCTACGAGCAGTACTTC
TRBV12-3/TRBV12-4	TRBJ1-1	.	.	CASRRGPGDTEAFF	TGTGCCAGCAGACGTGGCCCCGGTGACACTGAAGCTTTCTTT
TRBV27	TRBJ2-3	.	.	CASTLGGRPTDTQYF	TGTGCCAGCACCCTCGGGGGGCGCCCCACAGATACGCAGTATTTT
TRBV27	TRBJ2-2	.	TRBD2	CASSAVPGGDTGELFF	TGTGCCAGCAGTGCGGTCCCGGGGGGGGACACCGGGGAGCTGTTTTTT
TRBV29-1	TRBJ1-2	.	.	CSASGGSLLGYTF	TGCAGCGCCTCCGGGGGCTCCCTTTTGGGCTACACCTTC
TRBV2	TRBJ2-7	.	.	CAIRDASYEQYF	TGTGCCATCCGGGACGCCTCCTACGAGCAGTACTTC
TRBV3-1	TRBJ2-3	.	.	CASSQPGEGTDTQYF	TGTGCCAGCAGCCAACCGGGGGAAGGCACAGATACGCAGTATTTT
TRBV6-5	TRBJ1-6	.	.	CASSSSRKSSYNSPLHF	TGTGCCAGCAGTTCGTCCCGTAAGAGCTCCTATAATTCACCCCTCCACTTT
TRBV4-2	TRBJ2-5	.	.	CASSQSQGSQETQYF	TGTGCCAGCAGCCAAAGTCAGGGGTCCCAAGAGACCCAGTACTTC
TRBV6-5	TRBJ2-5	.	.	CASGEVTETQYF	TGTGCCAGCGGGGAGGTGACGGAGACCCAGTACTTC
TRBV20-1	TRBJ2-3	.	TRBD1	CSAIPGTVESTDTQYF	TGCAGTGCTATCCCCGGGACAGTAGAAAGCACAGATACGCAGTATTTT
TRBV13	TRBJ2-7	.	TRBD2	CASSSSGGAYEQYF	TGTGCCAGCAGCTCCAGCGGGGGGGCCTACGAGCAGTACTTC
TRBV5-4	TRBJ1-1	.	.	CASKGGTNTEAFF	TGTGCCAGCAAAGGAGGTACGAACACTGAAGCTTTCTTT
TRBV29-1	TRBJ1-2	.	.	CSVEGGAYGYTF	TGCAGCGTTGAGGGCGGTGCATATGGCTACACCTTC
TRBV7-6	TRBJ2-7	.	TRBD1	CASSLGQGPEQYF	TGTGCCAGCAGCTTAGGACAGGGTCCCGAGCAGTACTTC
TRBV30	TRBJ2-5	.	.	CAWRGGDSKTQYF	TGTGCCTGGAGAGGGGGGGATTCGAAGACCCAGTACTTC
TRBV18	TRBJ1-1	.	.	CASSPTGTTEAFF	TGTGCCAGCTCACCAACTGGGACGACTGAAGCTTTCTTT
TRBV7-2	TRBJ2-7	.	.	CASSLGFPYEQYF	TGTGCCAGCAGCTTAGGGTTTCCCTACGAGCAGTACTTC
TRBV6-5	TRBJ2-1	.	.	CASSPFQGGSGEQFF	TGTGCCAGCAGTCCATTCCAGGGGGGATCAGGTGAGCAGTTCTTC
TRBV4-2	TRBJ2-1	.	.	CASSSPGTHNEQFF	TGTGCCAGCAGCTCACCGGGGACCCACAATGAGCAGTTCTTC
TRBV20-1	TRBJ1-5	.	.	CSARQVGKWNQPQHF	TGCAGTGCTAGACAGGTTGGGAAATGGAATCAGCCCCAGCATTTT
TRBV4-1	TRBJ2-2	.	.	CASSQDRRGVPNTGELFF	TGCGCCAGCAGCCAAGATCGCAGAGGGGTCCCGAACACCGGGGAGCTGTTTTTT
TRBV9	TRBJ1-2	.	TRBD1	CASSVASRDRGLGYTF	TGTGCCAGCAGCGTCGCATCCCGGGACAGGGGGCTCGGCTACACCTTC
TRBV3-1	TRBJ2-5	.	.	CASSQGELNVETQYF	TGTGCCAGCAGCCAAGGGGAACTCAACGTAGAGACCCAGTACTTC
TRBV4-3	TRBJ2-1	.	.	CASSQSRSPSSYNEQFF	TGCGCCAGCAGCCAATCGCGATCCCCTTCCTCCTACAATGAGCAGTTCTTC
TRBV20-1	TRBJ2-1	.	.	CSARERSSPSSYNEQFF	TGCAGTGCTAGAGAACGGTCTAGCCCCAGCTCCTACAATGAGCAGTTCTTC
TRBV5-4	TRBJ1-6	.	.	CASSFQSWSNSPLHF	TGTGCCAGCAGCTTTCAGAGCTGGAGCAATTCACCCCTCCACTTT
TRBV30	TRBJ2-7	.	.	CAWTTYEQYF	TGTGCCTGGACGACCTACGAGCAGTACTTC
TRBV3-1	TRBJ2-5	.	.	CASSQLRYGETQYF	TGTGCCAGCAGCCAACTCAGGTATGGAGAGACCCAGTACTTC
TRBV4-1	TRBJ1-3	.	.	CASSQVGGSGNTIYF	TGCGCCAGCAGCCAAGTCGGCGGCTCTGGAAACACCATATATTTT
TRBV16	TRBJ1-2	.	.	CASSTGHRDYGYTF	TGTGCCAGCAGTACAGGGCACCGTGACTATGGCTACACCTTC
TRBV30	TRBJ1-2	.	TRBD1	CAFNTGAGYGYTF	TGTGCCTTTAACACAGGGGCCGGCTATGGCTACACCTTC
TRBV7-9	TRBJ2-7	.	.	CASSPPGEHEQYF	TGTGCCAGCAGCCCGCCGGGAGAGCACGAGCAGTACTTC
TRBV29-1	TRBJ2-7	.	TRBD2	CSVGPMGGTYEQYF	TGCAGCGTTGGGCCCATGGGGGGGACCTACGAGCAGTACTTC
TRBV7-9	TRBJ1-2	.	.	CASLSGTTTYGYTF	TGTGCCAGCCTCTCGGGTACTACGACCTATGGCTACACCTTC
TRBV20-1	TRBJ2-7	.	TRBD1	CSAEDRGSSYEQYF	TGCAGTGCCGAGGACAGGGGAAGCTCCTACGAGCAGTACTTC
TRBV9	TRBJ1-5	.	.	CASSVGKGQPQHF	TGTGCCAGCAGCGTAGGTAAGGGTCAGCCCCAGCATTTT
TRBV30	TRBJ2-7	.	.	CAWSGQGSSYEQYF	TGTGCCTGGAGTGGGCAGGGCTCATCCTACGAGCAGTACTTC
TRBV4-2	TRBJ2-2	.	.	CASSRDGESGELFF	TGTGCCAGCAGCCGGGACGGGGAAAGCGGGGAGCTGTTTTTT
TRBV9	TRBJ2-1	once	.	CASSHGSGRGSYNEQFF	TGTGCCAGCTCCCACGGTTCGGGCCGGGGCTCCTACAATGAGCAGTTCTTC
TRBV30	TRBJ2-2	.	.	CAWSVDRRSNTGELFF	TGTGCCTGGAGTGTTGACAGGCGATCGAACACCGGGGAGCTGTTTTTT
TRBV2	TRBJ2-7	.	.	CASSGGLVTSYEQYF	TGTGCCAGCAGTGGGGGACTCGTGACCTCCTACGAGCAGTACTTC
TRBV28	TRBJ2-7	.	.	CASSRPGRSYEQYF	TGTGCCAGCAGCCGCCCGGGGCGGTCCTACGAGCAGTACTTC